The T cell receptor (beta chain) described here comes from a study of shared clonotypes between healthy human individuals. Study-level findings and limits: The sharing of about 5% of naive CD4 clonotypes was seen across several donors.

Replicate sorted-subset PCRs were loaded with around 0.2 ug DNA, 30,000 to 35,000 T cell genomes. TCRdb keeps only in-frame clones here, not all; method: immunoSEQ multiplex PCR. The sample consists of over 2 million clones, less than 95% of them appearing once. CD45RA+ naive and CD45RA-negative memory subsets were separated from CD4+ cells. Comments on this clone: Antigen unknown.

This CDR3 comprises 14 residues. Germline lookup yields CDR1 SGHNT and CDR2 YYREEE (reference sequence). V gave up 0 bases and J gave up 8 bases; unmatched junction bases: 6. The gene calls are TRBV5-4 and TRBJ1-2; 8 nucleotides line up with TRBD1. Sequenced material: naive CD4+ T cells from PBMCs. Sample subset: CD45RA+ positively selected. The sequence came from a man between 18 and 35 years old in good health. Some clones in this sample may be carry-over from other donors' samples. CDR3 in DNA: TGTGCCAGCAGCTTGGGCCCCCCAGGGGGCGGCTACACCTTC. Encoded protein: CASSLGPPGGGYTF.